What follows are 31 T cell receptor beta chains derived from one specimen sequenced in a study of T cell responses to AZD1222 COVID-19 vaccine. Using immunoSEQ multiplex PCR, the repertoire was profiled, and TCRdb retains in-frame clones only, with some absent. The table includes 90,000 to 120,000 clones, about 90% detected once. The sequences come from peripheral blood, collected on day 0 of AZD1222 vaccination. These receptors were taken from an adult in good health.

The chain combines TRBV7-6 with TRBJ2-5; D is possibly TRBD1 (6 bases). The CDR3 sequence is 13 residues long. V was cut by 4 bases and J by 5 bases, with 11 bases left in between. Looked up from germline, CDR1 is SGHVS and CDR2 is FNYEAQ. Here the CDR3 reads CASSWAQGETQYF. In DNA, the CDR3 is TGTGCCAGCAGCTGGGCCCAGGGGGAGACCCAGTACTTC. Drawing the rest from reference TRBV7-6 and TRBJ2-5, the complete variable domain is GAGVSQSPRYKVTKRGQDVALRCDPISGHVSLYWYRQALGQGPEFLTYFNYEAQQDKSGLPNDRFSAERPEGSISTLTIQRTEQRDSAMYRCASSWAQGETQYFGPGTRLLVL.

The rearrangement links TRBV19 to TRBJ1-5; D is undetermined. This CDR3 has 13 residues. CDR1 is LNHDA, CDR2 SQIVND, per germline (reference sequence). Between the trimmed V and J ends, which lost 7 bases and 4 bases, there was a span of 11 bases. CDR3 protein: CASNWGGNQPQHF. In DNA, the CDR3 is TGTGCCAGTAATTGGGGTGGGAATCAGCCCCAGCATTTT. The variable domain in full, completed from reference TRBV19 and TRBJ1-5, reads DGGITQSPKYLFRKEGQNVTLSCEQNLNHDAMYWYRQDPGQGLRLIYYSQIVNDFQKGDIAEGYSVSREKKESFPLTVTSAQKNPTAFYLCASNWGGNQPQHFGDGTRLSIL.

The chain has TRBV6-2 or TRBV6-3 and TRBJ1-2; D ambiguous. Germline assignment: CDR1 MNHEY and CDR2 SVGEGT. V shed 2 bases and J shed 4 bases, with 11 bases lying between them. The CDR3 loop spans 14 amino acids. The CDR3 bases are TGTGCCAGCAGTTACACCGTCAGGAGCTATGGCTACACCTTC. Translated, it gives CASSYTVRSYGYTF.

On this clone itself: This specimen includes other DNA sequences encoding the same CDR3. This chain connects TRBV18 to TRBJ2-3; D unresolved. V lost 1 base and J 2 bases, leaving 7 bases between the germline ends. The CDR3 has 14 residues. Germline V gene sequence: CDR1 KGHSH, CDR2 LQKENI. The CDR3, as DNA: TGTGCCAGCTCACCACGGACCTCCACAGATACGCAGTATTTT. Amino acids: CASSPRTSTDTQYF.

This chain joins TRBV7-2 and TRBJ1-2; D unclear. Germline CDR1 reads SGHTA; CDR2 reads FQGNSA. The CDR3 is 13 residues long. V was clipped by 7 bases and J by 4 bases, with 13 bases between them. CDR3 loop: CASTRGIPYGYTF. The CDR3 nucleotides are TGTGCCAGCACCCGGGGAATACCCTATGGCTACACCTTC.

The CDR3 DNA is TGTGCCAGCAGCTTCCGAGGGACTAGCGGGTACGAGCAGTACTTC. Translation: CASSFRGTSGYEQYF. The rearrangement uses TRBV7-2 and TRBJ2-7, with 12 bases aligning to TRBD2. The CDR3 spans 15 residues. Losses at the gene ends were 3 bases for V and 4 bases for J; bases not matched to a gene: 4. From germline, CDR1 is SGHTA and CDR2 FQGNSA. The complete variable domain, with remaining parts taken from reference TRBV7-2 and TRBJ2-7, reads GAGVSQSPSNKVTEKGKDVELRCDPISGHTALYWYRQSLGQGLEFLIYFQGNSAPDKSGLPSDRFSAERTGGSVSTLTIQRTQQEDSAVYLCASSFRGTSGYEQYFGPGTRLTVT.

The chain recombines TRBV3-1 (or the pseudogene TRBV3-2) with TRBJ1-6; no reliable D call. Trimming pared 5 bases from V and 12 bases from J, leaving 17 bases between. The CDR3 totals 14 residues. Germline V lookup: CDR1 LGHDT, CDR2 YNNKEL (reference sequence). CDR3 bases: TGTGCCAGCAGCTTCCGACCTAGACTACTACCCCTCCACTTT. Its protein is CASSFRPRLLPLHF.

The chain links TRBV18 to TRBJ2-7; D gene ambiguous. Germline lookup yields CDR1 KGHSH and CDR2 LQKENI. The V end was cut by 6 bases, the J end by 7 bases, with 25 bases between. CDR3 length: 16 amino acids. CDR3: CASSPSAGGLGLEQYF. CDR3 coding DNA: TGTGCCAGCTCTCCTAGTGCAGGCGGCCTGGGGTTAGAGCAGTACTTC.

Written as DNA, the CDR3 is TGCGCCAGCAGCTTGAGACTAGCGGGGGGGAGCACAGATACGCAGTATTTT. Protein product: CASSLRLAGGSTDTQYF. The rearrangement uses TRBV5-1 and TRBJ2-3; 14 bases map to TRBD2. Germline CDR1 and CDR2: SGHRS and YFSETQ. The trim removed 1 base at V and 0 bases at J, leaving 1 base unmatched. The CDR3 is made up of 17 amino acids.

The rearrangement links TRBV3-1 (or the pseudogene TRBV3-2) to TRBJ1-6; TRBD1 agrees at 7 bases. The CDR3 runs 15 residues. The germline gives CDR1 LGHDT, CDR2 YNNKEL (reference sequence). V gave up 2 bases and J gave up 7 bases; unmatched junction bases: 5. CDR3 sequence (DNA): TGTGCCAGCAGCCAACAACAGGGGTTAAATTCACCCCTCCACTTT. This encodes CASSQQQGLNSPLHF.

The chain carries TRBV14 and TRBJ1-4; D uncertain. This CDR3 spans 19 amino acids. Germline V gene data show CDR1 as SGHDN and CDR2 as FVKESK. The V end lost 0 bases, the J end lost 0 bases, and 17 bases lay between the germline ends. The DNA for the CDR3 is TGTGCCAGCAGCCAAGAGCCCACAAGGGTGACTGCAACTAATGAAAAACTGTTTTTT. It encodes CASSQEPTRVTATNEKLFF.

The chain employs TRBV7-2 and TRBJ1-1, with D uncertain. Germline CDR1 and CDR2: SGHTA and FQGNSA. V was pared by 3 bases and J by 6 bases, with 5 bases between. The CDR3 extends over 11 amino acids. This CDR3 is CASSFYAEAFF. CDR3 DNA sequence: TGTGCCAGCAGCTTTTACGCTGAAGCTTTCTTT.

The gene calls are TRBV7-9 and TRBJ2-7; 9 bases agree with TRBD1. Germline assignment: CDR1 SEHNR and CDR2 FQNEAQ (reference sequence). Losses at the gene ends were 1 base for V and 5 bases for J; bases not matched to a gene: 3. The CDR3 totals 14 residues. CDR3 in amino acids: CASSLVGTGNEQYF. CDR3 bases: TGTGCCAGCAGCTTAGTGGGGACAGGGAACGAGCAGTACTTC. The whole variable domain, remainder taken from reference TRBV7-9 and TRBJ2-7, is DTGVSQNPRHKITKRGQNVTFRCDPISEHNRLYWYRQTLGQGPEFLTYFQNEAQLEKSRLLSDRFSAERPKGSFSTLEIQRTEQGDSAMYLCASSLVGTGNEQYFGPGTRLTVT.

The chain has TRBV5-3 and TRBJ1-4; D perhaps matches TRBD1 (6 bases). TRBV5-3 is an ORF, with its function uncertain. Trimming removed 5 bases from V and 4 bases from J, with 18 bases in between. The CDR3 runs 16 residues. CDR3 sequence (DNA): TGTGCCAGAAGACACGGGGACACAGGGTATAATGAAAAACTGTTTTTT. It is translated as CARRHGDTGYNEKLFF.

V and J are TRBV6-5 and TRBJ1-2; the match to TRBD1 covers 8 bases. The CDR3 is 14 amino acids. V lost 6 bases, J lost 7 bases, and 10 bases stayed unmatched. Germline V gene data show CDR1 as MNHEY and CDR2 as SVGAGI. The CDR3 bases are TGTGCCAGCAGGACAGGGGCGTTAGATTTTGGCTACACCTTC. Protein: CASRTGALDFGYTF.

This clone was observed once. The rearrangement joins TRBV5-1 to TRBJ2-6, with D possibly being TRBD1 or TRBD2 (7 bases each). This CDR3 is built from 21 residues. Germline V CDR1 and CDR2: SGHRS, YFSETQ. Deletions cut 4 bases from V and 0 bases from J, with 26 bases between. In DNA, the CDR3 is TGCGCCAGCAGCCCCCAGGGGGGGGCCCCACATATAGGCTCTGGGGCCAACGTCCTGACTTTC. This sequence encodes CASSPQGGAPHIGSGANVLTF.

This clone was observed once. The CDR3 is CSGSRGGGEQFF. As DNA, the CDR3 is TGCAGCGGCTCAAGGGGAGGCGGTGAGCAGTTCTTC. This rearrangement joins TRBV29-1 to TRBJ2-1; D might be TRBD2 (6 bases). This CDR3 has 12 residues. Trimming took off 7 bases at V and 9 bases at J, with 16 bases between the two ends. Germline V gene lookup returns CDR1 SQVTM and CDR2 ANQGSEA.

CDR3 protein: CASSFQGGRQPQHF. DNA of the CDR3: TGTGCCAGTAGTTTCCAGGGAGGGCGACAGCCCCAGCATTTT. This sequence joins TRBV19 and TRBJ1-5; D possibly corresponds to TRBD1 (5 bases). V gave up 5 bases and J gave up 7 bases, with 15 bases separating them. Looked up from germline, CDR1 is LNHDA and CDR2 is SQIVND (reference sequence). The CDR3 is 14 amino acids.

This chain links TRBV6-5 with TRBJ1-2, with D perhaps TRBD1 (5 bases). This CDR3 region has 14 residues. CDR1 is MNHEY and CDR2 is SVGAGI in the germline V gene. The ends were cut back, 8 bases at V and 1 base at J, with 14 bases in the middle. CDR3 sequence reads: CASLGEGRNYGYTF. CDR3 nucleotides: TGTGCCAGCCTGGGGGAGGGACGTAACTATGGCTACACCTTC.

There are a few counts of this clone. The rearrangement uses TRBV11-2 and TRBJ1-2; TRBD1 matches 11 bases. Germline assignment: CDR1 SGHAT and CDR2 FQNNGV. This CDR3 comprises 15 residues. With 5 bases clipped from V and 2 bases from J, the junction kept 4 bases outside the gene matches. Here the CDR3 reads CASSPWTGGNYGYTF. The CDR3 bases are TGTGCCAGCAGCCCCTGGACAGGGGGCAACTATGGCTACACCTTC.

CDR3 region: CASSPGLAGATDTQYF. Here the CDR3 DNA reads TGTGCCAGCTCCCCCGGACTAGCGGGGGCCACAGATACGCAGTATTTT. This sequence joins TRBV18 and TRBJ2-3, with 13 bases aligning to TRBD2. The J segment lost 2 bases and the V segment lost 6 bases, leaving 5 bases of the junction unmatched. CDR1 is KGHSH and CDR2 is LQKENI in the germline V gene. The CDR3 is made up of 16 amino acids. Looking up the rest from reference TRBV18 and TRBJ2-3 gives the full variable domain: NAGVMQNPRHLVRRRGQEARLRCSPMKGHSHVYWYRQLPEEGLKFMVYLQKENIIDESGMPKERFSAEFPKEGPSILRIQQVVRGDSAAYFCASSPGLAGATDTQYFGPGTRLTVL.

About this clone itself: One junction end disagrees with the germline gene, perhaps due to a read error. This rearrangement joins TRBV27 to TRBJ2-7; TRBD1 matches at 8 bases. The length of the CDR3 is 13 residues. CDR1 MNHEY and CDR2 SMNVEV come from the germline V gene (reference sequence). The CDR3 nucleotides are TGTGCCAGCAGTTCGGACAGGGCCTACGTGCAGTACTTC. It is translated as CASSSDRAYVQYF.

Turning to this clone: At one end, the junction sequence differs from germline, possibly due to a read error. The chain carries TRBV9 and TRBJ2-7, with D maybe TRBD2 (6 bases). Germline-derived CDR1 and CDR2 are SGDLS and YYNGEE. The CDR3 sequence is 13 residues long. The CDR3 coding sequence is TGTGCCAGCAGCCCCGGGACGGACTACGCGCAGTACTTC. It codes for CASSPGTDYAQYF.

The DNA for the CDR3 is TGTGCCAGCAGCACCGTGGGGCGGGGCCTCAATGAGCAGTTCTTC. Its translation: CASSTVGRGLNEQFF. The gene calls are TRBV7-6 and TRBJ2-1; D may be TRBD2 (6 bases). This CDR3 is 15 amino acids long. V shed 5 bases and J shed 6 bases, with 17 bases lying between them. Germline V CDR1 and CDR2: SGHVS, FNYEAQ.

This clone was observed a handful of times. V and J are TRBV28 and TRBJ1-2; weak D call: TRBD1 (6 bases). The CDR3 is 14 residues long. Trimming cost V 3 bases and J 7 bases, with 15 bases left between them. In germline, CDR1 is MDHEN, CDR2 SYDVKM. This chain's CDR3 is CASSLEVGTSGYTF. The CDR3 DNA follows: TGTGCCAGCAGTTTGGAAGTCGGGACATCTGGCTACACCTTC.

V is TRBV19 and J is TRBJ1-6; the D gene is possibly TRBD1 (5 bases). Trimming took off 4 bases at V and 7 bases at J, with 11 bases between the two ends. There are 14 residues in the CDR3. Germline V lookup: CDR1 LNHDA, CDR2 SQIVND (reference sequence). DNA for the CDR3: TGTGCCAGTAGTACTCAGGGTACCAATTCACCCCTCCACTTT. Protein sequence: CASSTQGTNSPLHF.

The J gene is TRBJ1-3, the V gene TRBV14; TRBD1 might be the D (5 bases). V shed 4 bases and J shed 2 bases, with 9 bases lying between them. The length of the CDR3 is 14 residues. CDR1 and CDR2 from the germline V gene are SGHDN and FVKESK. The CDR3 nucleotides read TGTGCCAGCAGCCCGGACACAGCTGGAAACACCATATATTTT. Translated, it gives CASSPDTAGNTIYF.

CDR3 amino acids: CATRGTGENTEAFF. As DNA, the CDR3 is TGTGCCACCAGAGGAACAGGGGAGAACACTGAAGCTTTCTTT. The V call is TRBV24-1, the J call TRBJ1-1, with 7 bases that match TRBD1. Trimming at V came to 7 bases and at J to 1 base, leaving 5 bases not matched to a gene. CDR1 and CDR2 from the germline V gene are KGHDR and SFDVKD. The CDR3 runs 14 residues.

The chain carries TRBV7-8 and TRBJ2-7, with 9 bases aligning to TRBD2. Germline lookup yields CDR1 SGHVS and CDR2 FQNEAQ. The V segment lost 5 bases and the J segment 0 bases; nucleotides outside the gene matches: 5. The CDR3 has 15 amino acids. The CDR3 coding sequence is TGTGCCAGCAGCCCTCTAGCGGGGAACTCCTACGAGCAGTACTTC. This encodes CASSPLAGNSYEQYF. Variable domain in full (rest from reference TRBV7-8 and TRBJ2-7): GAGVSQSPRYKVAKRGQDVALRCDPISGHVSLFWYQQALGQGPEFLTYFQNEAQLDKSGLPSDRFFAERPEGSVSTLKIQRTQQEDSAVYLCASSPLAGNSYEQYFGPGTRLTVT.

There are a few counts of this clone. This sequence joins TRBV7-9 and TRBJ1-4; 8 bases align to TRBD1. Germline V lookup: CDR1 SEHNR, CDR2 FQNEAQ (reference sequence). The trim removed 6 bases at V and 6 bases at J, leaving 12 bases unmatched. The CDR3 is 16 residues long. The CDR3 sequence is CASRNSIRQGYEKLFF. The CDR3 DNA follows: TGTGCCAGCAGAAATTCGATCAGACAGGGGTATGAAAAACTGTTTTTT.

The J gene is TRBJ2-3, the V gene TRBV18; perhaps TRBD2 as D (7 bases). The CDR3 length is 15 residues. Per germline, CDR1 KGHSH and CDR2 LQKENI. V was pared by 2 bases and J by 3 bases, with 12 bases between. The CDR3 spells CASSPTAGATDTQYF. For the CDR3, the DNA is TGTGCCAGCTCACCAACGGCGGGGGCAACAGATACGCAGTATTTT.